The 24 T cell receptor beta chains reported below all come from one sample, sequenced in a study of Ad26.COV2.S vaccination and SARS-CoV-2 variants. Treatment given: 15 to 20 received Ad26.COV2.S at low or high dose, single or two shots; roughly 5 received placebo; per-sample allocation not given. The study sampled participants on day 63 after the first vaccine or placebo injection. Generated by immunoSEQ multiplex PCR, the TCRdb table keeps only in-frame clones and is missing some. Of about 250,000 clones in the sample, around 87% were seen once. Source: peripheral blood, taken in a trial of Ad26.COV2.S vaccine versus placebo. These receptors all come from a person between 18 and 65 years old who received the Ad26.COV2.S COVID-19 vaccine or a placebo.

The rearrangement uses TRBV5-1 and TRBJ1-1, with D maybe TRBD1 (5 bases). The V and J ends lost 5 bases and 0 bases respectively, with 14 bases between them. Germline CDR1 and CDR2: SGHRS and YFSETQ. The CDR3 sequence is 15 residues long. The CDR3 DNA sequence: TGCGCCAGCAGTGATACGGGGGGGATGAACACTGAAGCTTTCTTT. Translated, it gives CASSDTGGMNTEAFF.

This chain connects TRBV7-6 to TRBJ2-1, with TRBD2 matching over 11 bases. The CDR3 is 18 residues long. The V gene end was trimmed by 4 bases and the J gene end by 6 bases; junction bases not matched to a gene: 14. Germline CDR1 and CDR2: SGHVS and FNYEAQ. CDR3 in DNA: TGTGCCAGCAGCTCCTTAGCGGGAGGGGGTGTTTTGGGCAATGAGCAGTTCTTC. Its translation is CASSSLAGGGVLGNEQFF.

The chain couples TRBV10-2 to TRBJ2-1; TRBD2 matches at 10 bases. Trimming cost V 2 bases and J 1 base; bases outside gene matches: 2. This CDR3 comprises 16 residues. Germline-derived CDR1 and CDR2 are WSHSY and SAAADI. CDR3 region: CASSELAGVSYNEQFF. CDR3 DNA sequence: TGCGCCAGCAGTGAGCTAGCGGGAGTATCCTACAATGAGCAGTTCTTC.

The chain couples TRBV11-2 to TRBJ2-3; 8 bases align to TRBD2. Trimming at V came to 4 bases and at J to 2 bases, leaving 5 bases not matched to a gene. Looked up from germline, CDR1 is SGHAT and CDR2 is FQNNGV. The CDR3 is 15 amino acids. CDR3: CASSSTSGYTDTQYF. The CDR3 DNA follows: TGTGCCAGCAGCTCTACTAGCGGATACACAGATACGCAGTATTTT.

The chain carries TRBV7-8 and TRBJ1-1; no clear D. V was pared by 5 bases and J by 0 bases, with 10 bases between. The CDR3 sequence is 14 residues long. Looked up from germline, CDR1 is SGHVS and CDR2 is FQNEAQ. The CDR3 DNA reads as TGTGCCAGCAGCGTGGAGCTCATGAACACTGAAGCTTTCTTT. Protein: CASSVELMNTEAFF.

The J gene is TRBJ2-3, the V gene TRBV29-1; 8 bases are a match to TRBD2. Germline V gene sequence: CDR1 SQVTM, CDR2 ANQGSEA. The CDR3 totals 14 residues. V lost 4 bases and J lost 0; bases outside the gene matches: 3. The CDR3 reads CSVVAGQSTDTQYF. CDR3 nucleotides: TGCAGCGTTGTAGCGGGGCAAAGCACAGATACGCAGTATTTT.

The rearrangement links TRBV5-6 to TRBJ1-4; D not certain. Germline-derived CDR1 and CDR2 are SGHDT and YYEEEE. Trimming stripped 0 bases from V and 5 bases from J, with 14 bases between. The CDR3 has 16 residues. DNA for the CDR3: TGTGCCAGCAGCTTGGAAGGCCTCGCGGGAAATGAAAAACTGTTTTTT. Encoded protein: CASSLEGLAGNEKLFF.

This chain links TRBV6-1 with TRBJ1-2; a weak D match, TRBD1 (6 bases). Trimming took off 2 bases at V and 4 bases at J, with 17 bases between the two ends. This CDR3 spans 16 amino acids. Germline V gene lookup returns CDR1 MNHNS and CDR2 SASEGT. For the CDR3, the DNA is TGTGCCAGCAGTGAAAGGGGGGCCGGGGGGCCCTATGGCTACACCTTC. Encoded protein: CASSERGAGGPYGYTF.

This clone was counted a single time. The V gene is TRBV3-1 (or the pseudogene TRBV3-2), the J gene TRBJ1-1, with D perhaps TRBD1 (6 bases). V was pared by 1 base and J by 2 bases, with 8 bases between. There are 14 residues in the CDR3. Germline lookup yields CDR1 LGHDT and CDR2 YNNKEL (reference sequence). CDR3 coding DNA: TGTGCCAGCAGCCAAGGGGGGGGCAACACTGAAGCTTTCTTT. Its protein is CASSQGGGNTEAFF.

There are a few counts of this clone. In the same sample, other DNA sequences code for this CDR3. The chain is built from TRBV2 and TRBJ1-1, with D tentatively TRBD1 (6 bases). V was shortened by 6 bases and J by 1 base, with 9 bases between the two germline ends. The CDR3 runs 13 residues. In germline, CDR1 is SNHLY, CDR2 FYNNEI. CDR3 sequence (DNA): TGTGCCAGCAGAGCGGACAGGAACACTGAAGCTTTCTTT. Encoded protein: CASRADRNTEAFF. Complete variable domain (other parts from reference TRBV2 and TRBJ1-1): EPEVTQTPSHQVTQMGQEVILRCVPISNHLYFYWYRQILGQKVEFLVSFYNNEISEKSEIFDDQFSVERPDGSNFTLKIRSTKLEDSAMYFCASRADRNTEAFFGQGTRLTVV.

This clone appeared once. This chain links TRBV19 with TRBJ1-5; 9 bases line up with TRBD1. Germline-derived CDR1 and CDR2 are LNHDA and SQIVND (reference sequence). This CDR3 spans 15 amino acids. V shed 6 bases, J shed 5 bases, and the junction held 8 bases outside the gene matches. The CDR3 DNA follows: TGTGCCAGTAGCTATATCCGGGACAGGGATCAGCCCCAGCATTTT. It translates to CASSYIRDRDQPQHF.

The rearrangement links TRBV2 to TRBJ1-3, with D possibly TRBD1 on 6 matching bases. The V gene's germline CDR1 is SNHLY and CDR2 FYNNEI. The germline V and J ends were trimmed by 5 bases and 1 base, with 12 bases remaining between them. This CDR3 has 15 amino acids. The CDR3, as DNA: TGTGCCAGCAGTCTCAGGGGCAATTCTGGAAACACCATATATTTT. Translating gives CASSLRGNSGNTIYF.

The V gene is TRBV6-5, the J gene TRBJ1-5; D possibly corresponds to TRBD1 (5 bases). Deletions cut 5 bases from V and 0 bases from J, with 11 bases between. Germline V gene data show CDR1 as MNHEY and CDR2 as SVGAGI. The CDR3 length is 15 residues. Here the CDR3 DNA reads TGTGCCAGCAGTACGGCAGGGTATAGCAATCAGCCCCAGCATTTT. It encodes CASSTAGYSNQPQHF.

The gene calls are TRBV6-1 and TRBJ1-2; D remains unclear. The germline V gene encodes CDR1 MNHNS and CDR2 SASEGT. The CDR3 length is 13 residues. V was trimmed by 2 bases and J by 2 bases, leaving 6 bases between them. The CDR3 loop is CASSERVNYGYTF. The CDR3 DNA sequence: TGTGCCAGCAGTGAAAGGGTGAACTATGGCTACACCTTC.

V and J are TRBV11-2 and TRBJ2-6, with unresolved D. The CDR3 contains 13 residues. Trimming shortened V by 3 bases and J by 6 bases, and 6 bases separated the two germline ends. Germline assignment: CDR1 SGHAT and CDR2 FQNNGV. For the CDR3, the DNA is TGTGCCAGCAGCTTTGGCGTGGCCAACGTCCTGACTTTC. Encoded protein: CASSFGVANVLTF.

This clone occurred once. The gene calls are TRBV6-5 and TRBJ1-4; the D is unclear. V lost 8 bases, J lost 0 bases, and 13 bases lay in between. The CDR3 is made up of 15 amino acids. CDR1 and CDR2 from the germline V gene are MNHEY and SVGAGI. The CDR3 here is CASSIRPATNEKLFF. In DNA, the CDR3 is TGTGCCAGCTCGATCCGTCCTGCAACTAATGAAAAACTGTTTTTT.

The chain recombines TRBV9 with TRBJ1-2, with 10 nucleotides matching TRBD1. The CDR3 is made up of 14 amino acids. V was pared by 3 bases and J by 5 bases, with 4 bases of the junction left unmatched. CDR1 is SGDLS and CDR2 is YYNGEE in the germline V gene. CDR3 in DNA: TGTGCCAGCAGCGGACAGGGGGCCTTGTATGGCTACACCTTC. Protein sequence: CASSGQGALYGYTF.

This clone has just one count. CDR3 loop: CASSVEADMNTEAFF. Written as DNA, the CDR3 is TGTGCCAGCAGCGTAGAGGCAGACATGAACACTGAAGCTTTCTTT. V is TRBV9 and J is TRBJ1-1; the D is unclear. The germline V and J ends were trimmed by 0 bases and 0 bases, with 9 bases remaining between them. The CDR3 covers 15 residues. CDR1 and CDR2 (germline): SGDLS, YYNGEE.

The chain joins TRBV5-5 to TRBJ2-5, with D perhaps matching TRBD2 (6 bases). V gave up 4 bases and J gave up 6 bases, with 16 bases separating them. CDR1 and CDR2 from the germline V gene are SGHKS and YYEKEE (reference sequence). This CDR3 spans 14 amino acids. The CDR3 sequence is CASSSGLYGKTQYF. The CDR3 DNA is TGTGCCAGCAGCAGCGGGCTCTACGGAAAGACCCAGTACTTC. The full variable domain, rest sourced from reference TRBV5-5 and TRBJ2-5, is DAGVTQSPTHLIKTRGQQVTLRCSPISGHKSVSWYQQVLGQGPQFIFQYYEKEERGRGNFPDRFSARQFPNYSSELNVNALLLGDSALYLCASSSGLYGKTQYFGPGTRLLVL.

The rearrangement links TRBV3-1 (or the pseudogene TRBV3-2) to TRBJ1-6; D might be TRBD1 (6 bases). From germline, CDR1 is LGHDT and CDR2 YNNKEL (reference sequence). The V and J ends lost 4 bases and 7 bases respectively, with 14 bases between them. This CDR3 region has 15 residues. The CDR3 nucleotides read TGTGCCAGCAGCCCCCCGCGGGGGCGCAATTCACCCCTCCACTTT. It yields the protein CASSPPRGRNSPLHF.

The chain combines TRBV6-5 with TRBJ2-1; possibly TRBD2 for D (5 bases). There are 13 residues in the CDR3. From germline, CDR1 is MNHEY and CDR2 SVGAGI. V shed 0 bases and J shed 6 bases, with 6 bases lying between them. CDR3 protein: CASSYSSGNEQFF. The DNA for the CDR3 is TGTGCCAGCAGTTACTCGAGCGGCAATGAGCAGTTCTTC.

This chain links TRBV27 with TRBJ1-3; no firm D call. This CDR3 region has 16 residues. Trimming removed 5 bases from V and 2 bases from J, with 16 bases in between. Germline V gene sequence: CDR1 MNHEY, CDR2 SMNVEV (reference sequence). The chain's CDR3 is CASSPLGGPTGNTIYF. In nucleotides, the CDR3 is TGTGCCAGCAGTCCCCTTGGAGGGCCGACTGGAAACACCATATATTTT.

This chain links TRBV18 with TRBJ1-1, with 7 bases matching TRBD1. The germline CDR1 and CDR2 sequences are KGHSH and LQKENI. Unmatched junction bases numbered 7, after V lost 6 bases and J lost 3 bases. This CDR3 contains 14 residues. The CDR3 bases are TGTGCCAGCTCCCAGACAGGGCAGGACACTGAAGCTTTCTTT. It specifies CASSQTGQDTEAFF.

The chain links TRBV9 to TRBJ2-7; 12 bases map to TRBD2. Trimming cost V 0 bases and J 2 bases; bases outside gene matches: 9. Germline V gene sequence: CDR1 SGDLS, CDR2 YYNGEE. The CDR3 consists of 18 residues. CDR3 protein: CASSVAPTSGGATYEQYF. The CDR3 DNA is TGTGCCAGCAGCGTAGCCCCGACTAGCGGGGGAGCCACCTACGAGCAGTACTTC.